One sample yielded the 16 T cell receptor beta chains listed below, sequenced in a study of blood T cell repertoires in COVID-19. Here immunoSEQ multiplex PCR was the method, and the copy in TCRdb shows in-frame clones only, minus some. The top ten clones hold approximately 8.2% of a sample with about 47,000 clones, under 85% of them seen once. Sequencing input: peripheral blood. Receptor source: a man aged 55 to 70 with acute or convalescent COVID-19.

This chain uses TRBV5-1 with TRBJ1-2; the match to TRBD1 covers 8 bases. V lost 4 bases, J lost 6 bases, and 11 bases stayed unmatched. The CDR3 extends over 15 amino acids. Germline CDR1 is SGHRS and CDR2 is YFSETQ. The DNA of the CDR3 is TGCGCCAGCAGCCCTTGGACAGGGTCGTTGGATGGCTACACCTTC. Translating gives CASSPWTGSLDGYTF.

The chain has TRBV30 and TRBJ2-3, with TRBD1 identical over 9 bases. This CDR3 comprises 16 residues. Trimming took 4 bases from V and 2 from J; bases not matched to a gene: 10. Germline-derived CDR1 and CDR2 are GTSNPN and SVGIG (reference sequence). CDR3 sequence: CAWTGTGRSVTDTQYF. The CDR3 region has the DNA TGTGCCTGGACCGGGACAGGGAGGTCCGTCACAGATACGCAGTATTTT.

This sequence joins TRBV6-5 and TRBJ1-1; perhaps TRBD1 as D (5 bases). CDR1 MNHEY and CDR2 SVGAGI come from the germline V gene. Trimming shortened V by 5 bases and J by 4 bases, and 17 bases separated the two germline ends. This CDR3 comprises 15 residues. The CDR3 DNA reads as TGTGCCAGCAGTCTAAGTGGGGGGGGAAGCACTGAAGCTTTCTTT. Translated: CASSLSGGGSTEAFF.

The table lists this clone with a few counts. The chain carries TRBV6-2 or TRBV6-3 and TRBJ1-4; TRBD1 matches at 11 bases. This CDR3 region has 14 residues. The germline V gene encodes CDR1 MNHEY and CDR2 SVGEGT. V dropped 5 bases and J dropped 11; count of bases not matched to a gene: 7. The CDR3 DNA reads as TGTGCCAGCAGTGACCCGGGACAGGGGGAGAAACTGTTTTTT. This translates into CASSDPGQGEKLFF.

The rearrangement joins TRBV30 to TRBJ1-1; D is uncertain. Per germline, CDR1 GTSNPN and CDR2 SVGIG (reference sequence). The V gene lost 0 bases and the J gene lost 5 bases, with 7 bases spanning the gap. The CDR3 has 12 residues. This chain's CDR3 is CAWSVLGTEAFF. CDR3 bases: TGTGCCTGGAGTGTACTAGGGACTGAAGCTTTCTTT.

This clone came up once. The chain employs TRBV13 and TRBJ1-4; 7 bases match TRBD1. Germline trimming cut 2 bases from V and 6 bases from J; bases unmatched to any gene: 3. The CDR3 extends over 14 amino acids. The germline gives CDR1 PRHDT, CDR2 FYEKMQ (reference sequence). The CDR3 DNA reads TGTGCCAGCAGCTTATGGGGGACAGATGAAAAACTGTTTTTT. Its protein is CASSLWGTDEKLFF.

The V and J genes are TRBV30 and TRBJ1-5; tentative D call: TRBD1 (6 bases). There are 15 residues in the CDR3. Trimming removed 0 bases at V and 3 bases at J, with 12 bases between. CDR1 is GTSNPN, CDR2 SVGIG, per germline (reference sequence). CDR3 nucleotide sequence: TGTGCCTGGAGTGTAGGGGGATTAGTCAATCAGCCCCAGCATTTT. Protein: CAWSVGGLVNQPQHF.

The CDR3 loop reads CASSLFMGGEQYF. The DNA of the CDR3 is TGTGCCAGCAGTTTATTTATGGGAGGCGAGCAGTACTTC. The chain links TRBV12-3 or TRBV12-4 to TRBJ2-7, with a tentative D call TRBD2 (6 bases). The CDR3 has 13 amino acids. Trimming removed 2 bases from V and 6 bases from J, with 11 bases in between.

This clone has just a few counts. The chain employs TRBV12-3 or TRBV12-4 and TRBJ1-2; D is unresolved. The CDR3 is 13 residues long. The V end was cut by 2 bases, the J end by 5 bases, with 9 bases between. The CDR3 region has the DNA TGTGCCAGCAGTTTACAGAAGTGGTATGGCTACACCTTC. As protein: CASSLQKWYGYTF.

V gene TRBV7-2 combines with J gene TRBJ1-6; tentative D call: TRBD1 (5 bases). CDR1 and CDR2 from the germline V gene are SGHTA and FQGNSA. CDR3 length: 18 amino acids. Trimming cost V 3 bases and J 0 bases, with 15 bases left between them. CDR3 sequence: CASSFSGAGSSYNSPLHF. In DNA, the CDR3 is TGTGCCAGCAGCTTTAGTGGGGCGGGGAGCTCCTATAATTCACCCCTCCACTTT.

The J gene is TRBJ2-3, the V gene TRBV24-1; 7 bases fit TRBD1. The germline V gene encodes CDR1 KGHDR and CDR2 SFDVKD. This CDR3 spans 16 amino acids. V was clipped by 9 bases and J by 3 bases; unmatched bases: 14. The CDR3 DNA is TGTGCCACCGCCGGGACAGCCGGAGAAAGGACAGATACGCAGTATTTT. Translation gives CATAGTAGERTDTQYF.

J is TRBJ2-1 and V is TRBV7-8; 11 bases map to TRBD2. The germline CDR1 and CDR2 sequences are SGHVS and FQNEAQ. Losses at the gene ends were 4 bases for V and 6 bases for J; bases not matched to a gene: 2. The CDR3 consists of 14 residues. CDR3 loop: CASSSSGGPNEQFF. Written as DNA, the CDR3 is TGTGCCAGCAGCTCTAGCGGGGGGCCCAATGAGCAGTTCTTC.

The V and J genes are TRBV6-5 and TRBJ2-3; 10 nucleotides match TRBD1. The germline CDR1 and CDR2 sequences are MNHEY and SVGAGI. V dropped 7 bases and J dropped 4; count of bases not matched to a gene: 5. This CDR3 has 14 residues. This chain's CDR3 is CASNGQGESDTQYF. The CDR3 nucleotides are TGTGCCAGCAATGGACAGGGGGAATCAGATACGCAGTATTTT.

The chain uses TRBV29-1 and TRBJ2-1, with 13 bases aligning to TRBD2. Germline CDR1 is SQVTM and CDR2 is ANQGSEA. There are 16 residues in the CDR3. J lost 6 bases, V lost 3 bases, and 8 bases had no gene match. The CDR3 sequence is CSVEGLAGTGRNEQFF. CDR3 sequence (DNA): TGCAGCGTTGAGGGACTAGCGGGGACCGGCCGCAATGAGCAGTTCTTC.

V and J are TRBV10-2 and TRBJ2-1, with 10 bases that match TRBD2. V was clipped by 2 bases and J by 4 bases; unmatched bases: 2. The germline CDR1 and CDR2 sequences are WSHSY and SAAADI. The CDR3 is 15 residues long. Here the CDR3 reads CASSEQAGGYNEQFF. Here the CDR3 DNA reads TGCGCCAGCAGTGAGCAAGCGGGGGGGTACAATGAGCAGTTCTTC.

The chain uses TRBV5-5 and TRBJ2-3, with 13 bases matching TRBD2. The CDR3 extends over 15 amino acids. Germline assignment: CDR1 SGHKS and CDR2 YYEKEE (reference sequence). Trimming took 4 bases from V and 6 from J; bases not matched to a gene: 5. The CDR3 DNA is TGTGCCAGCAGCCCCGGGACTAGCGGGGTGGATACGCAGTATTTT. Translating it yields CASSPGTSGVDTQYF.